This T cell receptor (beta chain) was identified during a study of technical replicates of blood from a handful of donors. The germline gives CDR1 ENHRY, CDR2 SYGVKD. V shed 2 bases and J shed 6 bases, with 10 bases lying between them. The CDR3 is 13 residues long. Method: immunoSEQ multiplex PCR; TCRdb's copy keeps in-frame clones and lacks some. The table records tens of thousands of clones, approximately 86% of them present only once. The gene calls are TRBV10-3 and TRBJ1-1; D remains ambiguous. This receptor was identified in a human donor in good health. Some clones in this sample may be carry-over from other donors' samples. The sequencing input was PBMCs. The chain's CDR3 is CAISEPLLPEAFF. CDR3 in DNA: TGTGCCATCAGTGAGCCCCTTCTCCCTGAAGCTTTCTTT.